This T cell receptor beta chain emerged from a study of cytomegalovirus exposure and HLA in healthy donors. At the level of the study: Among 150 million to 200 million T cells, an earlier analysis found around 100 million unique TCR beta sequences. Study-wide findings and caveats: According to a later analysis, most TCR beta chains associated with CMV appeared HLA-restricted. It was assumed in the presence/absence analyses that sequencing depth was roughly uniform across donors. It was likely that a cluster of highly shared sequence variants was a sequencing artifact.

The PCR contained 60 Vbeta and 13 Jbeta primers. The protocol was immunoSEQ multiplex PCR, while the TCRdb copy is restricted to in-frame clones and leaves out a portion. The data contain approximately 150,000 clones, roughly 80% of them seen just once; the ten biggest clones take up approximately 4.8%. To note about this clone: Its cognate antigen is unknown.

V was cut by 0 bases and J by 11 bases, with 14 bases left in between. The CDR3 sequence is 13 residues long. The V gene's germline CDR1 is SGHRS and CDR2 YFSETQ. The sequenced sample was PBMCs. The chain links TRBV5-1 to TRBJ2-5, with D possibly matching TRBD2 (6 bases). This sequence was found in a man aged 25-45 years in good health and CMV-seronegative. CDR3 DNA sequence: TGCGCCAGCAGCTTGGCAGGTTCACGGGAGCAGTACTTC. It encodes CASSLAGSREQYF.